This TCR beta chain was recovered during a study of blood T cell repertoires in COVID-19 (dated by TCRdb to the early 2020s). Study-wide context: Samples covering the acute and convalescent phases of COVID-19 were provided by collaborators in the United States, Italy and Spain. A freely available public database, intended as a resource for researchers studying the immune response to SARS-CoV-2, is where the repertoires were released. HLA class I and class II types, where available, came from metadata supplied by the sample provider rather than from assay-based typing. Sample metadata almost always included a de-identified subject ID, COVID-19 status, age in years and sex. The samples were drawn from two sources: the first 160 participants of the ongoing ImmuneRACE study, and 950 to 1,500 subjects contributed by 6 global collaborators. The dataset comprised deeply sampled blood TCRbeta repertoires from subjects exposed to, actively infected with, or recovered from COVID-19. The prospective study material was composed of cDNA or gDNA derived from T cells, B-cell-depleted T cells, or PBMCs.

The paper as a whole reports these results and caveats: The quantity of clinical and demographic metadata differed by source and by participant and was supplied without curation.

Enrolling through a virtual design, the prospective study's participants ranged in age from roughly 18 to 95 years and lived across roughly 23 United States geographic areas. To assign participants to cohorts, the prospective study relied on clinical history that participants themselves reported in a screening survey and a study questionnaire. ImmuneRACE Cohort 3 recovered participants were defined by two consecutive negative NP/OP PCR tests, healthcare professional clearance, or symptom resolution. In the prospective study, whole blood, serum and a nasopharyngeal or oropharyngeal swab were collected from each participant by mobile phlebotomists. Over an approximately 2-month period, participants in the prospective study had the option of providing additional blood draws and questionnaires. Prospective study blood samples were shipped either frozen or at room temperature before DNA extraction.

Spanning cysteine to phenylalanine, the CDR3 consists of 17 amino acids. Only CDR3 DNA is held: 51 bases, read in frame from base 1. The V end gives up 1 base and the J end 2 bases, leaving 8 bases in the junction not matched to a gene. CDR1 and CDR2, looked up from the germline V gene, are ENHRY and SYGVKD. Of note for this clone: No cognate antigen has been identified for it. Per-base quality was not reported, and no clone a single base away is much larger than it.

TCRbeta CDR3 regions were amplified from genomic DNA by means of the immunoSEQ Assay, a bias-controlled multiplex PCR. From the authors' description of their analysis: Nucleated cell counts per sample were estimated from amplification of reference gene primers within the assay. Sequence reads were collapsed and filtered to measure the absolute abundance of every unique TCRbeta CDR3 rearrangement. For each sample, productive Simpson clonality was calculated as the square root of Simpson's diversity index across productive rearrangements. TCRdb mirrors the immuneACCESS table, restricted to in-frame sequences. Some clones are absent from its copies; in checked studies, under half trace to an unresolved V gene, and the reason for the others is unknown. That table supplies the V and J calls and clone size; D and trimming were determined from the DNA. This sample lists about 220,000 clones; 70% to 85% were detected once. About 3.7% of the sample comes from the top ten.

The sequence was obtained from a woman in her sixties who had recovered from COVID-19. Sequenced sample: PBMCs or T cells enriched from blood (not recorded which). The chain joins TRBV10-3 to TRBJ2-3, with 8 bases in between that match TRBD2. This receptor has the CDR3 CAISELSGGRSTDTQYF. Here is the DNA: TGTGCCATCAGTGAGTTAAGCGGGGGTCGTTCCACAGATACGCAGTATTTT.